The 15 T cell receptor beta chains below all came from one sample that was sequenced in a study of blood T cell repertoires in COVID-19 (dated by TCRdb to 2018 to 2021). Receptor libraries were prepared by the immunoSEQ multiplex PCR assay. In TCRdb, the immuneACCESS table is reduced to in-frame sequences with V and J assigned. These tables do not hold every clone; where another copy was compared, an unresolved V gene accounts for under half, and the others remain unexplained. This sample gives 200,000 to 250,000 clones in total; roughly 80% of them show up just once. Less than 20% of the sample lies in the top ten. The sequencing input was peripheral blood. The source of these receptors is a woman aged 80 or over with active or convalescent COVID-19.

This chain joins TRBV7-2 and TRBJ1-2; 7 nucleotides line up with TRBD1. Germline loops: CDR1 SGHTA, CDR2 FQGNSA. CDR3 length: 14 residues. Losses at the gene ends were 5 bases for V and 4 bases for J; bases not matched to a gene: 7. This CDR3 is CASSPRGQPYGYTF. CDR3 coding DNA: TGTGCCAGCAGCCCAAGGGGACAGCCCTATGGCTACACCTTC.

Of note for this clone: One end of the junction varies from germline; a read error may be responsible. This chain uses TRBV11-2 with TRBJ2-1, with 8 bases aligning to TRBD2. Germline values: CDR1 SGHAT, CDR2 FQNNGV. The CDR3 extends over 14 amino acids. CDR3 loop: CASSLSGTYSEQFF. The CDR3, as DNA: TGTGCCAGCAGCCTTAGCGGGACCTACAGTGAGCAGTTCTTC.

The rearrangement uses TRBV5-1 and TRBJ2-3; 8 bases agree with TRBD2. Germline V gene lookup returns CDR1 SGHRS and CDR2 YFSETQ. The CDR3 sequence is 15 residues long. Losses at the gene ends were 0 bases for V and 4 bases for J; bases not matched to a gene: 4. The CDR3 is CASSLARGGPDTQYF. The CDR3 DNA follows: TGCGCCAGCAGCTTGGCCCGGGGGGGCCCAGATACGCAGTATTTT.

DNA of the CDR3: TGTGCCAGCAGTTACATAAGAGCCCCCTACGAGCAGTACTTC. Translated, it gives CASSYIRAPYEQYF. This chain connects TRBV6-5 to TRBJ2-7; D is unresolved. This CDR3 has 14 amino acids. The germline V and J ends were trimmed by 2 bases and 2 bases, with 10 bases remaining between them. Germline V gene sequence: CDR1 MNHEY, CDR2 SVGAGI.

The chain carries TRBV9 and TRBJ2-3, with D hard to call. Trimming removed 4 bases from V and 3 bases from J, with 12 bases in between. Germline V lookup: CDR1 SGDLS, CDR2 YYNGEE. The CDR3 extends over 14 amino acids. CDR3 DNA sequence: TGTGCCAGCAGCCCCGTAGTGGTTACAGATACGCAGTATTTT. As protein: CASSPVVVTDTQYF. The full variable domain, with the rest looked up from reference TRBV9 and TRBJ2-3, is DSGVTQTPKHLITATGQRVTLRCSPRSGDLSVYWYQQSLDQGLQFLIQYYNGEERAKGNILERFSAQQFPDLHSELNLSSLELGDSALYFCASSPVVVTDTQYFGPGTRLTVL.

This sequence joins TRBV6-7 and TRBJ2-5; TRBD2 agrees at 9 bases. TRBV6-7 is an ORF for which the function is uncertain. Trimming took 2 bases from V and 4 from J; bases not matched to a gene: 5. This CDR3 has 15 residues. The CDR3 spells CASSYVGTSRETQYF. DNA of the CDR3: TGTGCCAGCAGTTACGTCGGGACTAGCAGAGAGACCCAGTACTTC.

This chain connects TRBV5-1 to TRBJ2-5, with a weak D call TRBD1 (6 bases). The ends were cut back, 4 bases at V and 5 bases at J, with 18 bases in the middle. Germline CDR1 SGHRS, CDR2 YFSETQ. CDR3 length: 15 residues. CDR3: CASSGGGWGPETQYF. The CDR3, as DNA: TGCGCCAGCAGCGGAGGAGGCTGGGGGCCGGAGACCCAGTACTTC.

V gene TRBV2 combines with J gene TRBJ1-1; 7 bases agree with TRBD1. Germline V gene sequence: CDR1 SNHLY, CDR2 FYNNEI. This CDR3 region has 15 residues. Trimming took 6 bases from V and 1 from J; bases not matched to a gene: 8. The CDR3 here is CASRPRTGPNTEAFF. In DNA, the CDR3 is TGTGCCAGCAGACCTAGGACAGGCCCGAACACTGAAGCTTTCTTT.

The rearrangement links TRBV12-3 or TRBV12-4 to TRBJ2-2; possible D gene TRBD2, 6 bases. The CDR3 spans 13 residues. The V end lost 6 bases, the J end lost 7 bases, and 12 bases lay between the germline ends. In DNA form, the CDR3 reads TGTGCCAGCAGGGTACGGGGGAGCGGGGAGCTGTTTTTT. It specifies CASRVRGSGELFF.

The chain combines TRBV2 with TRBJ2-1; 8 positions agree with TRBD2. Trimming removed 9 bases from V and 6 bases from J; junction bases left unmatched: 13. Germline CDR1 reads SNHLY; CDR2 reads FYNNEI. The length of the CDR3 is 15 residues. The chain's CDR3 is CASKAGTSVGNEQFF. In DNA form, the CDR3 reads TGTGCCAGTAAAGCCGGGACTAGTGTCGGCAATGAGCAGTTCTTC.

The chain has TRBV10-3 and TRBJ2-3; perhaps TRBD2 as D (5 bases). The CDR3 totals 14 residues. The V and J ends lost 11 bases and 0 bases respectively, with 15 bases between them. Looked up from germline, CDR1 is ENHRY and CDR2 is SYGVKD. This chain's CDR3 is CAAAPGRSTDTQYF. The CDR3 DNA reads as TGTGCCGCCGCCCCGGGAAGAAGCACAGATACGCAGTATTTT.

This clone was found once. The chain combines TRBV3-1 (or the pseudogene TRBV3-2) with TRBJ1-5; 8 bases are shared with TRBD1. Germline CDR1 LGHDT, CDR2 YNNKEL (reference sequence). This CDR3 contains 15 residues. After removal of 4 bases from V and 4 bases from J, the junction contained 6 bases not matched to a gene. The CDR3 DNA reads as TGTGCCAGCAGCCGGACCGGACAGGGAAATCAGCCCCAGCATTTT. Amino acids: CASSRTGQGNQPQHF.

The V and J genes are TRBV2 and TRBJ2-7; 7 bases agree with TRBD1. Looked up from germline, CDR1 is SNHLY and CDR2 is FYNNEI. CDR3 length: 14 amino acids. V was pared by 4 bases and J by 1 base, with 4 bases of the junction left unmatched. CDR3 loop: CASSVGQVSYEQYF. The CDR3 region has the DNA TGTGCCAGCAGTGTAGGACAGGTTTCCTACGAGCAGTACTTC. The full variable domain, its missing parts supplied by reference TRBV2 and TRBJ2-7, is EPEVTQTPSHQVTQMGQEVILRCVPISNHLYFYWYRQILGQKVEFLVSFYNNEISEKSEIFDDQFSVERPDGSNFTLKIRSTKLEDSAMYFCASSVGQVSYEQYFGPGTRLTVT.

V gene TRBV7-3 combines with J gene TRBJ2-1; tentatively, D is TRBD1 (5 bases). From germline, CDR1 is SGHTA and CDR2 FQGTGA. Trimming stripped 0 bases from V and 6 bases from J, with 15 bases between. The CDR3 covers 16 residues. The CDR3 nucleotides are TGTGCCAGCAGCTTAACAATGGCAGGGCATTTCAATGAGCAGTTCTTC. This sequence encodes CASSLTMAGHFNEQFF.

The rearrangement uses TRBV29-1 and TRBJ1-2, with D possibly matching TRBD1 (6 bases). The CDR3 spans 12 residues. Germline loops: CDR1 SQVTM, CDR2 ANQGSEA. The CDR3 sequence: CSFSGTTYGYTF. The CDR3 nucleotides read TGCAGTTTTTCCGGGACAACCTATGGCTACACCTTC.